The 20 T cell receptor beta chains listed next were all sequenced from one sample in a study of blood T cell repertoires in COVID-19. Repertoires were generated with immunoSEQ multiplex PCR, while TCRdb's copy carries only in-frame clones and drops some. The sample contains about 64,000 clones, approximately 92% of which appear only once. The sequencing sample was made of peripheral blood. These TCRs come from a woman at least 80 years old with active COVID-19.

This chain links TRBV10-3 with TRBJ1-3, with 7 bases that match TRBD1. V shed 2 bases and J 1 base; nucleotides not matched to a gene: 5. Looked up from germline, CDR1 is ENHRY and CDR2 is SYGVKD. This CDR3 region has 16 residues. The DNA of the CDR3 is TGTGCCATCAGTGAGATGACAGGGCGGTCTGGAAACACCATATATTTT. Its protein product is CAISEMTGRSGNTIYF.

J is TRBJ1-4 and V is TRBV5-1; D is unresolved. CDR3 length equals 14 residues. Germline assignment: CDR1 SGHRS and CDR2 YFSETQ. With 4 bases removed from V and 1 base from J, the gap between germline ends came to 8 bases. CDR3 sequence reads: CASSPRGTNEKLFF. The DNA for the CDR3 is TGCGCCAGCAGCCCACGCGGAACTAATGAAAAACTGTTTTTT.

The chain links TRBV3-1 (or the pseudogene TRBV3-2) to TRBJ1-2, with TRBD1 identical over 9 bases. The V gene end was trimmed by 6 bases and the J gene end by 4 bases; junction bases not matched to a gene: 6. This CDR3 is built from 14 residues. CDR1 is LGHDT and CDR2 is YNNKEL in the germline V gene (reference sequence). The CDR3, as DNA: TGTGCCAGCAGTCCCACGACAGGGGGCTATGGCTACACCTTC. It codes for CASSPTTGGYGYTF.

J is TRBJ1-6 and V is TRBV4-1; D remains unclear. This CDR3 has 17 residues. Germline V gene data show CDR1 as MGHRA and CDR2 as YSYEKL. Trimming left V 0 bases short and J 6 bases short, with 15 bases between. CDR3 residues: CASSQDRGWYPNSPLHF. CDR3 DNA: TGCGCCAGCAGCCAAGACCGCGGCTGGTACCCTAATTCACCCCTCCACTTT.

The V and J genes are TRBV15 and TRBJ2-3; 9 positions match TRBD2. The CDR3 consists of 18 residues. V was clipped by 0 bases and J by 2 bases; unmatched bases: 9. CDR1 and CDR2 from the germline V gene are LNHNV and YYDKDF (reference sequence). The CDR3 nucleotides read TGTGCCACCAGCAGAGAACAGCCGGCTAGCGGGACCACAGATACGCAGTATTTT. This sequence encodes CATSREQPASGTTDTQYF. Variable domain in full (rest from reference TRBV15 and TRBJ2-3): DAMVIQNPRYQVTQFGKPVTLSCSQTLNHNVMYWYQQKSSQAPKLLFHYYDKDFNNEADTPDNFQSRRPNTSFCFLDIRSPGLGDTAMYLCATSREQPASGTTDTQYFGPGTRLTVL.

The V call is TRBV7-8, the J call TRBJ1-6; D might be TRBD1 (6 bases). Looked up from germline, CDR1 is SGHVS and CDR2 is FQNEAQ. V lost 2 bases and J 4 bases, leaving 12 bases between the germline ends. This CDR3 comprises 16 residues. The CDR3 nucleotides are TGTGCCAGCAGCTTAAGGGGGAGTCCTTATAATTCACCCCTCCACTTT. Encoded protein: CASSLRGSPYNSPLHF.

The CDR3 bases are TGTGCCAGCACCCCCCCGGGGGACACTGAAGCTTTCTTT. Amino acid sequence: CASTPPGDTEAFF. This sequence joins TRBV2 and TRBJ1-1, with D possibly being TRBD1 (5 bases). CDR1 SNHLY and CDR2 FYNNEI come from the germline V gene. V lost 7 bases and J 3 bases, leaving 12 bases between the germline ends. CDR3 size: 13 residues.

This sequence joins TRBV4-1 and TRBJ2-3; tentative D call: TRBD2 (6 bases). Trimming stripped 1 base from V and 1 base from J, with 12 bases between. Germline V gene sequence: CDR1 MGHRA, CDR2 YSYEKL. This CDR3 contains 16 residues. This chain's CDR3 is CASSQGGTSRTDTQYF. The CDR3 bases are TGCGCCAGCAGCCAAGGCGGGACTTCGCGCACAGATACGCAGTATTTT.

The rearrangement uses TRBV30 and TRBJ2-5, with 8 positions matching TRBD1. This CDR3 has 12 amino acids. J lost 5 bases, V lost 6 bases, and 5 bases had no gene match. Germline V gene sequence: CDR1 GTSNPN, CDR2 SVGIG (reference sequence). Here the CDR3 DNA reads TGTGCCTGTCAGGGGGCAGTGGAGACCCAGTACTTC. As protein: CACQGAVETQYF.

This clone was seen more than once but under ten times. The V and J genes are TRBV7-9 and TRBJ2-5, with D perhaps matching TRBD1 (6 bases). The V end lost 5 bases, the J end lost 1 base, and 8 bases lay between the germline ends. Germline V gene sequence: CDR1 SEHNR, CDR2 FQNEAQ (reference sequence). The CDR3 covers 13 residues. CDR3 loop: CASSTGIQETQYF. The CDR3 nucleotides are TGTGCCAGCAGCACAGGGATCCAAGAGACCCAGTACTTC.

The chain couples TRBV6-1 to TRBJ1-1; tentatively, D is TRBD1 (5 bases). The CDR3 spans 15 residues. Trimming removed 2 bases from V and 7 bases from J, with 17 bases in between. The germline gives CDR1 MNHNS, CDR2 SASEGT. CDR3: CASSEPFSMGLEAFF. The CDR3 region has the DNA TGTGCCAGCAGTGAACCCTTTTCTATGGGGCTTGAAGCTTTCTTT.

This clone was counted a few times. This chain's CDR3 is CSVGRQGGEQYF. The CDR3 DNA reads as TGCAGCGTTGGTCGTCAGGGAGGAGAGCAGTACTTC. The V and J genes are TRBV29-1 and TRBJ2-7; D is perhaps TRBD2 (6 bases). V was pared by 4 bases and J by 7 bases, with 14 bases between. CDR3 length equals 12 residues. The germline V gene encodes CDR1 SQVTM and CDR2 ANQGSEA.

The chain uses TRBV6-6 and TRBJ2-5; the D gene is possibly TRBD1 (5 bases). CDR3 length: 16 residues. Germline values: CDR1 MNHNY, CDR2 SVGAGI (reference sequence). V lost 2 bases and J lost 2, with 15 bases in between. The CDR3 sequence is CASSYRAQTAQETQYF. DNA for the CDR3: TGTGCCAGCAGTTACCGAGCCCAGACAGCTCAAGAGACCCAGTACTTC.

This chain connects TRBV6-5 to TRBJ1-2, with a weak D call TRBD1 (5 bases). Trimming removed 6 bases at V and 7 bases at J, with 15 bases between. CDR1 MNHEY and CDR2 SVGAGI come from the germline V gene. This CDR3 comprises 13 residues. In DNA form, the CDR3 reads TGTGCCAGCAGACCCCTCGACAGTTTTGGCTACACCTTC. Translation gives CASRPLDSFGYTF.

The gene calls are TRBV5-1 and TRBJ2-2; no firm D call. This CDR3 comprises 13 residues. The V end lost 4 bases, the J end lost 4 bases, and 8 bases lay between the germline ends. Germline CDR1 is SGHRS and CDR2 is YFSETQ. The CDR3 here is CASSLSPTGELFF. CDR3 nucleotide sequence: TGCGCCAGCAGCCTGTCTCCCACCGGGGAGCTGTTTTTT.

This clone was seen more than once but under ten times. The chain couples TRBV7-9 to TRBJ2-7; D perhaps matches TRBD2 (6 bases). The CDR3 runs 12 residues. Trimming cost V 3 bases and J 6 bases, with 9 bases left between them. Germline-derived CDR1 and CDR2 are SEHNR and FQNEAQ (reference sequence). Here the CDR3 DNA reads TGTGCCAGCAGCTTGTCGGGAGCCGAGCAGTACTTC. It yields the protein CASSLSGAEQYF.

This chain links TRBV3-1 (or the pseudogene TRBV3-2) with TRBJ2-7; 12 nucleotides agree with TRBD1. The CDR3 totals 16 residues. Trimming at V came to 0 bases and at J to 4 bases, leaving 4 bases not matched to a gene. Germline CDR1 reads LGHDT; CDR2 reads YNNKEL (reference sequence). In DNA, the CDR3 is TGTGCCAGCAGCCAAGAGGGGGGACAGGGGGCGTACGAGCAGTACTTC. This sequence encodes CASSQEGGQGAYEQYF.

The rearrangement joins TRBV19 to TRBJ1-1; a weak D match, TRBD1 (5 bases). The CDR3 totals 13 residues. Trimming pared 3 bases from V and 6 bases from J, leaving 11 bases between. The germline V gene encodes CDR1 LNHDA and CDR2 SQIVND (reference sequence). The CDR3 nucleotides read TGTGCCAGTAGTATGCCAGGGTCCGCTGAAGCTTTCTTT. It translates to CASSMPGSAEAFF.

CDR3 nucleotides: TGTGCCAGCAGCCTGGGCCAGAACACTGAAGCTTTCTTT. It specifies CASSLGQNTEAFF. The chain links TRBV7-8 to TRBJ1-1; D remains ambiguous. Trimming took off 5 bases at V and 1 base at J, with 8 bases between the two ends. The CDR3 extends over 13 amino acids. CDR1 is SGHVS and CDR2 is FQNEAQ in the germline V gene.

V gene TRBV28 combines with J gene TRBJ1-1, with D possibly being TRBD1 (5 bases). Trimming shortened V by 4 bases and J by 0 bases, and 9 bases separated the two germline ends. CDR3 length equals 14 residues. The germline gives CDR1 MDHEN, CDR2 SYDVKM. The CDR3 spells CASSSGLMNTEAFF. The CDR3, as DNA: TGTGCCAGCAGTTCGGGACTAATGAACACTGAAGCTTTCTTT.